The present T cell receptor beta chain was sequenced within a study of radiation and T cells in renal cell carcinoma. Study results and limitations: Pretreatment tumor biopsies were lacking, so baseline clonotypes are unknown.

Concerning this clone itself: The antigen is undetermined.

Sequenced by immunoSEQ multiplex PCR; TCRdb stores in-frame clones only, minus some. The data show tens of thousands of clones, with about 80% seen just once and around 30% held by the top ten. The sample's time point: blood 2 weeks post-SBRT. The treatment: 15 Gy SBRT to primary tumor, nephrectomy 4 weeks later. Serial blood draws occurred at baseline and 2 and 4 weeks post-SBRT. The tumor was a clear cell renal cell carcinoma. This sample comprised blood, obtained from a patient whose treatment included radiotherapy and nephrectomy. This clonotype was obtained from an older woman with renal cell carcinoma.

The CDR3 region is CASSAGTLYGYTF. The CDR3 DNA sequence: TGTGCCAGCAGCGCCGGGACACTCTATGGCTACACCTTC. J is TRBJ1-2 and V is TRBV7-9, with D tentatively TRBD1 (6 bases). Germline V gene data show CDR1 as SEHNR and CDR2 as FQNEAQ (reference sequence). This CDR3 has 13 residues. V lost 5 bases and J 4 bases, leaving 11 bases between the germline ends. The whole variable domain, filled in from reference TRBV7-9 and TRBJ1-2, reads DTGVSQNPRHKITKRGQNVTFRCDPISEHNRLYWYRQTLGQGPEFLTYFQNEAQLEKSRLLSDRFSAERPKGSFSTLEIQRTEQGDSAMYLCASSAGTLYGYTFGSGTRLTVV.